Below are 10 T cell receptor beta chains sequenced from a single sample in a study of blood T cell repertoires in COVID-19. The table came from immunoSEQ multiplex PCR; TCRdb's copy has only in-frame clones and leaves some out. The sample has some 240,000 clones, 80% seen once; the top ten hold 9.5% to 15%. The sequencing sample was made of peripheral blood. The source of these receptors is a human donor in a cohort sampled during active COVID-19.

The chain links TRBV28 to TRBJ1-2, with D perhaps matching TRBD1 (5 bases). Germline-derived CDR1 and CDR2 are MDHEN and SYDVKM. The CDR3 extends over 13 amino acids. The ends were cut back, 6 bases at V and 4 bases at J, with 12 bases in the middle. The CDR3 sequence: CASRPATVYGYTF. DNA of the CDR3: TGTGCCAGCAGACCCGCGACAGTCTATGGCTACACCTTC.

The chain links TRBV18 to TRBJ2-4; D possibly corresponds to TRBD2 (6 bases). The CDR3 covers 13 residues. The germline gives CDR1 KGHSH, CDR2 LQKENI. Trimming removed 6 bases from V and 7 bases from J, with 13 bases in between. This CDR3 is CASSAAGRNIQYF. The CDR3 nucleotides read TGTGCCAGCTCCGCAGCAGGGAGGAACATTCAGTACTTC.

This rearrangement joins TRBV10-3 to TRBJ1-2, with D maybe TRBD1 (6 bases). Looked up from germline, CDR1 is ENHRY and CDR2 is SYGVKD. Trimming stripped 2 bases from V and 3 bases from J, with 7 bases between. This CDR3 has 13 amino acids. The CDR3 region is CAISETGHYGYTF. The CDR3 nucleotides read TGTGCCATCAGTGAGACAGGGCACTATGGCTACACCTTC.

The V and J genes are TRBV4-1 and TRBJ1-6; D not resolved. V gave up 0 bases and J gave up 9 bases, with 9 bases separating them. CDR1 is MGHRA, CDR2 YSYEKL, per germline. The CDR3 is 14 residues long. This CDR3 is CASSQDEALSPLHF. CDR3 nucleotides: TGCGCCAGCAGCCAAGATGAGGCGCTTTCACCCCTCCACTTT.

The chain uses TRBV7-9 and TRBJ1-1; D gene uncertain. Between the trimmed V and J ends, which lost 1 base and 11 bases, there was a span of 14 bases. The CDR3 spans 13 residues. Germline lookup yields CDR1 SEHNR and CDR2 FQNEAQ (reference sequence). CDR3 nucleotides: TGTGCCAGCAGCTTAGAAGGCGGGGTGAATGCTTTCTTT. Protein: CASSLEGGVNAFF.

The chain couples TRBV7-9 to TRBJ1-2, with 7 positions matching TRBD1. From germline, CDR1 is SEHNR and CDR2 FQNEAQ (reference sequence). The CDR3 spans 14 residues. V lost 5 bases to trimming and J lost 8 bases; unmatched junction nucleotides: 11. CDR3 nucleotides: TGTGCCAGCAGCCCCCACGAGGGGACAGAAGGCTACACCTTC. Encoded protein: CASSPHEGTEGYTF. The variable domain in full, with the rest retrieved from reference TRBV7-9 and TRBJ1-2, is DTGVSQNPRHKITKRGQNVTFRCDPISEHNRLYWYRQTLGQGPEFLTYFQNEAQLEKSRLLSDRFSAERPKGSFSTLEIQRTEQGDSAMYLCASSPHEGTEGYTFGSGTRLTVV.

This clone was found many times. This rearrangement joins TRBV7-2 to TRBJ1-1, with D possibly TRBD1 on 6 matching bases. Trimming left V 1 base short and J 1 base short, with 7 bases between. The CDR3 loop spans 14 amino acids. CDR1 SGHTA and CDR2 FQGNSA come from the germline V gene. CDR3 DNA sequence: TGTGCCAGCAGCTTAGGACAGGAGAACACTGAAGCTTTCTTT. This encodes CASSLGQENTEAFF.

This clone turned up a few times. The chain combines TRBV25-1 with TRBJ1-1, with 9 bases aligning to TRBD1. The CDR3 runs 15 residues. Germline V CDR1 and CDR2: MGHDK, SYGVNS. V shed 6 bases, J shed 6 bases, and the junction held 11 bases outside the gene matches. In DNA form, the CDR3 reads TGTGCCAGCAGAGGATCGGGACAGGGCCACGCTGAAGCTTTCTTT. Amino acids: CASRGSGQGHAEAFF.

The chain is built from TRBV19 and TRBJ2-5; perhaps TRBD1 as D (5 bases). This CDR3 is 16 amino acids long. The germline V and J ends were trimmed by 4 bases and 0 bases, with 15 bases remaining between them. Per germline, CDR1 LNHDA and CDR2 SQIVND (reference sequence). The CDR3 DNA reads as TGTGCCAGTAGTACCTACAGCCCCAGGGACCAAGAGACCCAGTACTTC. It specifies CASSTYSPRDQETQYF. Variable domain in full (rest from reference TRBV19 and TRBJ2-5): DGGITQSPKYLFRKEGQNVTLSCEQNLNHDAMYWYRQDPGQGLRLIYYSQIVNDFQKGDIAEGYSVSREKKESFPLTVTSAQKNPTAFYLCASSTYSPRDQETQYFGPGTRLLVL.

J is TRBJ2-5 and V is TRBV14, with TRBD2 matching over 12 bases. The CDR3 runs to 15 residues. Trimming took 4 bases from V and 4 from J; bases not matched to a gene: 4. Germline V CDR1 and CDR2: SGHDN, FVKESK. As DNA, the CDR3 is TGTGCCAGCAGCCTCCTAGCGGGAGGGGCAGAGACCCAGTACTTC. It codes for CASSLLAGGAETQYF.